These 17 T cell receptor beta chains originate from one sample sequenced in a study of shared clonotypes between healthy human individuals. Clones were sequenced by immunoSEQ multiplex PCR, and TCRdb holds only the in-frame ones, with some missing. The sample carries roughly 530,000 clones, 90% to 96% recorded once. The sequenced sample consisted of naive CD4+ T cells sorted from blood. Documented subset: CD45RA+ positively selected. These receptors came from a woman in her thirties in good health.

The chain carries TRBV11-2 and TRBJ2-1; D gene uncertain. CDR3 length: 14 residues. CDR1 is SGHAT and CDR2 is FQNNGV in the germline V gene. Trimming cost V 0 bases and J 5 bases, with 8 bases left between them. The CDR3 region has the DNA TGTGCCAGCAGCTTAGAGAGAGGCAACAATGAGCAGTTCTTC. Translation: CASSLERGNNEQFF.

The CDR3 DNA is TGTGCCAGCACCCGGTCCGGGGAGCTGTTTTTT. Translation gives CASTRSGELFF. The J gene is TRBJ2-2, the V gene TRBV13; D uncertain. The germline V and J ends were trimmed by 7 bases and 6 bases, with 6 bases remaining between them. CDR1 PRHDT and CDR2 FYEKMQ come from the germline V gene (reference sequence). The CDR3 contains 11 residues.

This chain joins TRBV5-4 and TRBJ1-1, with TRBD1 matching over 7 bases. CDR1 is SGHNT, CDR2 YYREEE, per germline (reference sequence). Unmatched junction bases numbered 6, after V lost 6 bases and J lost 1 base. This CDR3 is built from 14 residues. The CDR3 DNA reads as TGTGCCAGCACCGGAAACAGGGGGAACACTGAAGCTTTCTTT. Its translation is CASTGNRGNTEAFF.

Only one count was recorded for this clone. The chain is built from TRBV5-1 and TRBJ2-1; no clear D. Germline V lookup: CDR1 SGHRS, CDR2 YFSETQ. V was cut by 0 bases and J by 2 bases, with 9 bases left in between. CDR3 length: 15 amino acids. Here the CDR3 DNA reads TGCGCCAGCAGCTTGGACGATGACACCTACAATGAGCAGTTCTTC. It translates to CASSLDDDTYNEQFF.

V usage is TRBV28 and J usage is TRBJ1-4; D is uncertain. The ends were cut back, 7 bases at V and 0 bases at J, with 6 bases in the middle. Germline V gene lookup returns CDR1 MDHEN and CDR2 SYDVKM. The CDR3 consists of 13 residues. For the CDR3, the DNA is TGTGCCAGCAATCTTGCAACTAATGAAAAACTGTTTTTT. Translation gives CASNLATNEKLFF.

V and J are TRBV7-2 and TRBJ2-7; D gene ambiguous. Germline CDR1 reads SGHTA; CDR2 reads FQGNSA. With 5 bases removed from V and 3 bases from J, the gap between germline ends came to 5 bases. This CDR3 spans 11 amino acids. CDR3: CASSQIYEQYF. Here the CDR3 DNA reads TGTGCCAGCAGCCAAATCTACGAGCAGTACTTC.

This chain joins TRBV6-5 and TRBJ1-1; 10 positions match TRBD1. The length of the CDR3 is 14 residues. The V and J ends lost 6 bases and 4 bases, in that order; junction bases with no gene match: 5. Germline V gives CDR1 MNHEY, CDR2 SVGAGI. As DNA, the CDR3 is TGTGCCAGCAGCTCGGGACAGGGGATCACTGAAGCTTTCTTT. Translated: CASSSGQGITEAFF.

The rearrangement joins TRBV19 to TRBJ1-5; 8 positions match TRBD1. This CDR3 has 14 residues. Germline V gene sequence: CDR1 LNHDA, CDR2 SQIVND (reference sequence). The trim removed 7 bases at V and 6 bases at J, leaving 8 bases unmatched. Here the CDR3 reads CASKNRGGSQPQHF. The CDR3 DNA reads as TGTGCCAGTAAAAACAGGGGGGGCAGTCAGCCCCAGCATTTT.

The CDR3 nucleotides are TGTGCCAGCAGCAACGGAGAGACCCAGTACTTC. This encodes CASSNGETQYF. This sequence joins TRBV7-8 and TRBJ2-5, with D hard to call. CDR3 length: 11 amino acids. V lost 5 bases to trimming and J lost 4 bases, with 5 bases between them. The germline V gene encodes CDR1 SGHVS and CDR2 FQNEAQ.

The rearrangement joins TRBV7-2 to TRBJ1-3, with 9 bases fitting TRBD1. The CDR3 covers 17 residues. V shed 1 base, J shed 1 base, and the junction held 5 bases outside the gene matches. Per the germline V gene, CDR1 is SGHTA and CDR2 is FQGNSA. The CDR3, as DNA: TGTGCCAGCAGCTTAGTAGGGACAGGGTTTTCTGGAAACACCATATATTTT. Residues: CASSLVGTGFSGNTIYF. The full variable domain, its missing parts supplied by reference TRBV7-2 and TRBJ1-3, is GAGVSQSPSNKVTEKGKDVELRCDPISGHTALYWYRQSLGQGLEFLIYFQGNSAPDKSGLPSDRFSAERTGGSVSTLTIQRTQQEDSAVYLCASSLVGTGFSGNTIYFGEGSWLTVV.

The V call is TRBV6-5, the J call TRBJ2-2; TRBD2 matches at 7 bases. The CDR3 length is 15 residues. The ends lost 7 bases at V and 3 bases at J; junction bases unmatched: 8. Germline V lookup: CDR1 MNHEY, CDR2 SVGAGI. The CDR3 sequence: CASTHGGSHTGELFF. DNA for the CDR3: TGTGCCAGCACCCACGGGGGGTCCCACACCGGGGAGCTGTTTTTT.

The V call is TRBV15, the J call TRBJ2-1, with a weak D call TRBD2 (6 bases). Germline loops: CDR1 LNHNV, CDR2 YYDKDF (reference sequence). The germline V and J ends were trimmed by 1 base and 1 base, with 14 bases remaining between them. CDR3 length: 17 residues. The CDR3 coding sequence is TGTGCCACCAGCAGAGGGTTTGGCGGGGTATCCTACAATGAGCAGTTCTTC. Protein sequence: CATSRGFGGVSYNEQFF.

The chain combines TRBV6-5 with TRBJ2-7; D perhaps matches TRBD2 (6 bases). The CDR3 contains 14 residues. Germline V CDR1 and CDR2: MNHEY, SVGAGI. V was trimmed by 5 bases and J by 0 bases, leaving 11 bases between them. The CDR3 nucleotides read TGTGCCAGCAGTCCGGGGGACTTCTCCTACGAGCAGTACTTC. It yields the protein CASSPGDFSYEQYF.

The chain has TRBV11-2 and TRBJ2-7; TRBD1 matches at 10 bases. The junction had 5 bases not matched to a gene; V was cut back by 8 bases and J by 7 bases. The germline V gene encodes CDR1 SGHAT and CDR2 FQNNGV. The CDR3 extends over 12 amino acids. CDR3 sequence (DNA): TGTGCCAGCCGACAGGGGGCGGGGGAGCAGTACTTC. Translation gives CASRQGAGEQYF.

This clone was recorded once. The CDR3 nucleotides are TGTGCCAGCAGCTTGTCGGACGGGAGTGGCGGGGAGCTGTTTTTT. It specifies CASSLSDGSGGELFF. The V call is TRBV11-2, the J call TRBJ2-2; perhaps TRBD2 as D (6 bases). Trimming cost V 3 bases and J 7 bases, with 15 bases left between them. This CDR3 has 15 amino acids. Germline V lookup: CDR1 SGHAT, CDR2 FQNNGV. Full variable domain (outside the CDR3, taken from reference TRBV11-2 and TRBJ2-2): EAGVAQSPRYKIIEKRQSVAFWCNPISGHATLYWYQQILGQGPKLLIQFQNNGVVDDSQLPKDRFSAERLKGVDSTLKIQPAKLEDSAVYLCASSLSDGSGGELFFGEGSRLTVL.

The chain has TRBV4-2 and TRBJ2-7, with 11 bases aligning to TRBD2. Germline-derived CDR1 and CDR2 are LGHNA and YNFKEQ. The CDR3 totals 17 residues. V shed 0 bases, J shed 7 bases, and the junction held 11 bases outside the gene matches. CDR3 protein: CASSQDFASGGQREQYF. For the CDR3, the DNA is TGTGCCAGCAGCCAAGATTTTGCTAGCGGGGGGCAGAGGGAGCAGTACTTC.

Only one count was recorded for this clone. The rearrangement links TRBV2 to TRBJ2-5; no reliable D call. Germline V gene lookup returns CDR1 SNHLY and CDR2 FYNNEI. Trimming left V 8 bases short and J 4 bases short, with 2 bases between. The CDR3 length is 9 residues. This chain's CDR3 is CASGETQYF. The CDR3, as DNA: TGTGCCAGCGGAGAGACCCAGTACTTC.